This is a list of T cell receptor beta chains from one sample in a study of beta chain features in type 1 diabetes. TCRdb's copy holds only in-frame clones and misses some; the assay was immunoSEQ multiplex PCR. The sample yields about 710,000 clones, more than 13% seen once. The specimen was naive CD4+ T cells from blood. The receptor set was obtained from a man between 18 and 35 years old with type 1 diabetes. CDR3s include the opening cysteine and the closing phenylalanine or tryptophan. D genes are given only for firm matches. Clone sizes are given selectively: once, few, many, or a class where the clone is expanded.

v_call: TRBV7-2
d_call: TRBD2
clone_size: few
j_call: TRBJ2-1
cdr3_nt: TGTGCCAGCAGCTTAGGAGCGGGAACGGTCTACGGTGAGCAGTTCTTC
cdr3_aa: CASSLGAGTVYGEQFF

v_call: TRBV19
d_call: NA
clone_size: NA
j_call: TRBJ2-1
cdr3_nt: TGTGCCAGTAGTATCAGGAATGAGCAGTTCTTC
cdr3_aa: CASSIRNEQFF

v_call: TRBV4-2
d_call: NA
clone_size: NA
j_call: TRBJ2-3
cdr3_nt: TGTGCCAGCAGCCCTCGGCAGGGCCGCACAGATACGCAGTATTTT
cdr3_aa: CASSPRQGRTDTQYF

v_call: TRBV20-1
d_call: NA
clone_size: NA
j_call: TRBJ2-7
cdr3_nt: TGCAGTGCCCGGGTAACCTACGAGCAGTACTTC
cdr3_aa: CSARVTYEQYF

v_call: TRBV7-9
d_call: NA
clone_size: few
j_call: TRBJ2-2
cdr3_nt: TGTGCCAGCAGCTTGTCTGGCGGGGAGCTGTTTTTT
cdr3_aa: CASSLSGGELFF

v_call: TRBV27
d_call: NA
clone_size: NA
j_call: TRBJ1-1
cdr3_nt: TGTGCCAGCAGTTTAATGTTGAACACTGAAGCTTTCTTT
cdr3_aa: CASSLMLNTEAFF

v_call: TRBV18
d_call: NA
clone_size: few
j_call: TRBJ1-1
cdr3_nt: TGTGCCAGCTCACCACCGGCAGATCGGGGCTCCAGGGGAGCTTTCTTT
cdr3_aa: CASSPPADRGSRGAFF

v_call: TRBV7-9
d_call: NA
clone_size: few
j_call: TRBJ1-4
cdr3_nt: TGTGCCAGCAGTTCAATAAAGGGGACATTCAATGAAAAACTGTTTTTT
cdr3_aa: CASSSIKGTFNEKLFF

v_call: TRBV11-3
d_call: TRBD2
clone_size: NA
j_call: TRBJ2-1
cdr3_nt: TGTGCCAGCAGCTTGGACGGGAGGGAGCAGTTCTTC
cdr3_aa: CASSLDGREQFF

v_call: TRBV13
d_call: NA
clone_size: NA
j_call: TRBJ2-5
cdr3_nt: TGTGCCAGCAGCCATGGGTGGGGGGTCCAAGAGACCCAGTACTTC
cdr3_aa: CASSHGWGVQETQYF

v_call: TRBV5-6
d_call: TRBD1
clone_size: NA
j_call: TRBJ1-1
cdr3_nt: TGTGCCAGCAGCCGACAGGGAAGGGACACTGAAGCTTTCTTT
cdr3_aa: CASSRQGRDTEAFF

v_call: TRBV30
d_call: NA
clone_size: NA
j_call: TRBJ2-4
cdr3_nt: TGTGCCTGGAGTCTCCCGCTAGCCAAAAACATTCAGTACTTC
cdr3_aa: CAWSLPLAKNIQYF

v_call: TRBV9
d_call: NA
clone_size: NA
j_call: TRBJ2-6
cdr3_nt: TGTGCCAGCAGCGTAGAGGGCATTAATGGGGCCAACGTCCTGACTTTC
cdr3_aa: CASSVEGINGANVLTF

v_call: TRBV7-2
d_call: TRBD1
clone_size: once
j_call: TRBJ1-4
cdr3_nt: TGTGCCAGCGAAGGGACAGGGGGTGAAAAACTGTTTTTT
cdr3_aa: CASEGTGGEKLFF

v_call: TRBV28
d_call: NA
clone_size: NA
j_call: TRBJ1-2
cdr3_nt: TGTGCCAGCAGTTTGTTGGACTATGGCTACACCTTC
cdr3_aa: CASSLLDYGYTF

v_call: TRBV30
d_call: NA
clone_size: few
j_call: TRBJ2-7
cdr3_nt: TGTGCCTGGACCCGAGGGTGGGTAGGGAGTGACGAGCAGTACTTC
cdr3_aa: CAWTRGWVGSDEQYF

v_call: TRBV7-9
d_call: TRBD2
clone_size: NA
j_call: TRBJ2-1
cdr3_nt: TGTGCCAGCTTCGAAACCGGGACTAGCGGCAACAATGAGCAGTTCTTC
cdr3_aa: CASFETGTSGNNEQFF

v_call: TRBV10-3
d_call: TRBD1
clone_size: few
j_call: TRBJ1-1
cdr3_nt: TGTGCCATCACCGATCCGACAGGGCCCACTGAAGCTTTCTTT
cdr3_aa: CAITDPTGPTEAFF

v_call: TRBV7-9
d_call: TRBD1
clone_size: few
j_call: TRBJ2-1
cdr3_nt: TGTGCCAGCAGCCTTAGACAGGGGGTTCATGAGCAGTTCTTC
cdr3_aa: CASSLRQGVHEQFF

v_call: TRBV5-1
d_call: TRBD1
clone_size: once
j_call: TRBJ2-5
cdr3_nt: TGCGCCAGCAGCTTCCGACTTCTGACGACAGGGATCGAGACCCAGTACTTC
cdr3_aa: CASSFRLLTTGIETQYF

v_call: TRBV13
d_call: TRBD2
clone_size: few
j_call: TRBJ2-1
cdr3_nt: TGTGCCAGCAGCTTGATAGCGGGGGTAAATGAGCAGTTCTTC
cdr3_aa: CASSLIAGVNEQFF

v_call: TRBV5-1
d_call: TRBD1
clone_size: few
j_call: TRBJ2-5
cdr3_nt: TGCGCCAGCTACCTGGACAGGGCGATTCGTCAAGAGACCCAGTACTTC
cdr3_aa: CASYLDRAIRQETQYF

v_call: TRBV5-4
d_call: TRBD2
clone_size: NA
j_call: TRBJ2-3
cdr3_nt: TGTGCCAGCAGCTCCAGGTGGAGCGGGATCACAGATACGCAGTATTTT
cdr3_aa: CASSSRWSGITDTQYF

v_call: TRBV4-2
d_call: NA
clone_size: NA
j_call: TRBJ1-2
cdr3_nt: TGTGCCAGCAGCCAAGATAATACAGGGCTGGGCTATGGCTACACCTTC
cdr3_aa: CASSQDNTGLGYGYTF

v_call: TRBV11-1
d_call: NA
clone_size: NA
j_call: TRBJ1-5
cdr3_nt: TGTGCCAGCAGCCCAAGGGGAGATCAGCCCCAGCATTTT
cdr3_aa: CASSPRGDQPQHF

v_call: TRBV4-1
d_call: NA
clone_size: few
j_call: TRBJ2-7
cdr3_nt: TGCGCCAGCAGCCCCCGGGGAGGCAGCGAGCAGTACTTC
cdr3_aa: CASSPRGGSEQYF

v_call: TRBV15
d_call: NA
clone_size: few
j_call: TRBJ1-5
cdr3_nt: TGTGCCACCAGCAGAGGGTTCGGGACGGATAGCAATCAGCCCCAGCATTTT
cdr3_aa: CATSRGFGTDSNQPQHF

v_call: TRBV7-2
d_call: NA
clone_size: few
j_call: TRBJ2-7
cdr3_nt: TGTGCCAGCAGCTCGGCCAACAGGATCGACGAGCAGTACTTC
cdr3_aa: CASSSANRIDEQYF

v_call: TRBV29-1
d_call: TRBD2
clone_size: NA
j_call: TRBJ2-3
cdr3_nt: TGCAGCGTTGGGACTAGCGGGGGGGGCACAGATACGCAGTATTTT
cdr3_aa: CSVGTSGGGTDTQYF

v_call: TRBV7-8
d_call: NA
clone_size: few
j_call: TRBJ1-2
cdr3_nt: TGTGCCAGCAGCTTAGGCGGCAGCTACTATGGCTACACCTTC
cdr3_aa: CASSLGGSYYGYTF

v_call: TRBV7-8
d_call: NA
clone_size: once
j_call: TRBJ2-7
cdr3_nt: TGTGCCAGCAGCTTACGGAGGGGGATAACCTACGAGCAGTACTTC
cdr3_aa: CASSLRRGITYEQYF

v_call: TRBV15
d_call: NA
clone_size: few
j_call: TRBJ2-5
cdr3_nt: TGTGCCACCAGCAGAGATCTAGCGCGGGAGACCCAGTACTTC
cdr3_aa: CATSRDLARETQYF

v_call: TRBV4-2
d_call: NA
clone_size: NA
j_call: TRBJ1-5
cdr3_nt: TGTGCCAGCAGCCCAGCGCCCGGGGTAAGCAATCAGCCCCAGCATTTT
cdr3_aa: CASSPAPGVSNQPQHF

v_call: TRBV6-1
d_call: TRBD1
clone_size: NA
j_call: TRBJ2-4
cdr3_nt: TGTGCCAGCACGCAGGGGACAGCCTTAGACATTCAGTACTTC
cdr3_aa: CASTQGTALDIQYF

v_call: TRBV15
d_call: TRBD2
clone_size: NA
j_call: TRBJ2-1
cdr3_nt: TGTGCCACCAGCAGATTGGGACTAGCGGGAGCGAATGAGCAGTTCTTC
cdr3_aa: CATSRLGLAGANEQFF

v_call: TRBV30
d_call: NA
clone_size: NA
j_call: TRBJ2-2
cdr3_nt: TGTGCCTGGAGTGTAGCCGCGAACACCGGGGAGCTGTTTTTT
cdr3_aa: CAWSVAANTGELFF

v_call: TRBV18
d_call: NA
clone_size: NA
j_call: TRBJ2-3
cdr3_nt: TGTGCCAGCTCACCACGAGCGGTCTCGAGCCCAGATACGCAGTATTTT
cdr3_aa: CASSPRAVSSPDTQYF

v_call: TRBV9
d_call: TRBD1
clone_size: few
j_call: TRBJ1-6
cdr3_nt: TGTGCCAGCAGCGTAGAACCGGGACAGGCGTATAATTCACCCCTCCACTTT
cdr3_aa: CASSVEPGQAYNSPLHF

v_call: TRBV25-1
d_call: NA
clone_size: few
j_call: TRBJ2-2
cdr3_nt: TGTGCCAGCTGGGGCTCCGGGGAGCTGTTTTTT
cdr3_aa: CASWGSGELFF

v_call: TRBV18
d_call: NA
clone_size: few
j_call: TRBJ2-3
cdr3_nt: TGTGCCAGCTCAGGACAGAGCACAGATACGCAGTATTTT
cdr3_aa: CASSGQSTDTQYF

v_call: TRBV5-1
d_call: NA
clone_size: few
j_call: TRBJ2-3
cdr3_nt: TGCGCCAGCAGCTTGGCCTTGGACCTCACAGATACGCAGTATTTT
cdr3_aa: CASSLALDLTDTQYF

v_call: TRBV5-1
d_call: NA
clone_size: few
j_call: TRBJ2-7
cdr3_nt: TGCGCCAGCAGGCAGGACCCCCTGGAGGTTTACGAGCAGTACTTC
cdr3_aa: CASRQDPLEVYEQYF

v_call: TRBV4-2
d_call: TRBD2
clone_size: few
j_call: TRBJ2-1
cdr3_nt: TGTGCCAGCACCTTAGCGGGAGTGGGCTACAATGAGCAGTTCTTC
cdr3_aa: CASTLAGVGYNEQFF

v_call: TRBV5-1
d_call: NA
clone_size: NA
j_call: TRBJ1-4
cdr3_nt: TGCGCCAGCAGCTTGGAGACCCCCAAGGAAAAACTGTTTTTT
cdr3_aa: CASSLETPKEKLFF

v_call: TRBV2
d_call: TRBD1
clone_size: NA
j_call: TRBJ2-7
cdr3_nt: TGTGCCAGCACAGGGACAGCCACCACCTACGAGCAGTACTTC
cdr3_aa: CASTGTATTYEQYF

v_call: TRBV30
d_call: NA
clone_size: few
j_call: TRBJ1-4
cdr3_nt: TGTGCCTGGAGTGTACGTTTAGGGGAAAGACTGTTTTTT
cdr3_aa: CAWSVRLGERLFF

v_call: TRBV14
d_call: TRBD1
clone_size: NA
j_call: TRBJ1-2
cdr3_nt: TGTGCCAGCAGCCAGGTGACAGGGGGTGCGGACGGCTACACCTTC
cdr3_aa: CASSQVTGGADGYTF

v_call: TRBV7-2
d_call: TRBD1
clone_size: NA
j_call: TRBJ1-2
cdr3_nt: TGTGCCAGCAGCTACGGACAGGGAAACTATGGCTACACCTTC
cdr3_aa: CASSYGQGNYGYTF

v_call: TRBV5-6
d_call: NA
clone_size: NA
j_call: TRBJ2-5
cdr3_nt: TGTGCCAGCAGCTTGGCCGGGGGGCTAGAGACCCAGTACTTC
cdr3_aa: CASSLAGGLETQYF

v_call: TRBV19
d_call: NA
clone_size: NA
j_call: TRBJ2-3
cdr3_nt: TGTGCCAGTAGTATCCCTCCGGATACGCAGTATTTT
cdr3_aa: CASSIPPDTQYF

v_call: TRBV19
d_call: TRBD2
clone_size: NA
j_call: TRBJ2-3
cdr3_nt: TGTGCCAGTACGGGAGGAGGAGATACGCAGTATTTT
cdr3_aa: CASTGGGDTQYF

v_call: TRBV10-3
d_call: NA
clone_size: NA
j_call: TRBJ2-7
cdr3_nt: TGTGCCATCAGCCGGTCACAAATCTCATACGAGCAGTACTTC
cdr3_aa: CAISRSQISYEQYF

v_call: TRBV5-6
d_call: TRBD1
clone_size: NA
j_call: TRBJ1-6
cdr3_nt: TGTGCCAGCAGCACAGGGGTATCACCCCTCCACTTT
cdr3_aa: CASSTGVSPLHF

v_call: TRBV28
d_call: NA
clone_size: few
j_call: TRBJ2-3
cdr3_nt: TGTGCCAGCAGTTTCCGGGGGGCGGGCACAGATACGCAGTATTTT
cdr3_aa: CASSFRGAGTDTQYF

v_call: TRBV7-2
d_call: NA
clone_size: NA
j_call: TRBJ2-1
cdr3_nt: TGTGCCAGCAGCTTTTGGGGTAATGAGCAGTTCTTC
cdr3_aa: CASSFWGNEQFF

v_call: TRBV27
d_call: NA
clone_size: few
j_call: TRBJ2-1
cdr3_nt: TGTGCCAGCAGTTTGGTGACCCGAACCTACAATGAGCAGTTCTTC
cdr3_aa: CASSLVTRTYNEQFF

v_call: TRBV2
d_call: TRBD1
clone_size: NA
j_call: TRBJ1-2
cdr3_nt: TGTGCCAGCAGTGCGGGACGGACAGGGGACTATGGCTACACCTTC
cdr3_aa: CASSAGRTGDYGYTF